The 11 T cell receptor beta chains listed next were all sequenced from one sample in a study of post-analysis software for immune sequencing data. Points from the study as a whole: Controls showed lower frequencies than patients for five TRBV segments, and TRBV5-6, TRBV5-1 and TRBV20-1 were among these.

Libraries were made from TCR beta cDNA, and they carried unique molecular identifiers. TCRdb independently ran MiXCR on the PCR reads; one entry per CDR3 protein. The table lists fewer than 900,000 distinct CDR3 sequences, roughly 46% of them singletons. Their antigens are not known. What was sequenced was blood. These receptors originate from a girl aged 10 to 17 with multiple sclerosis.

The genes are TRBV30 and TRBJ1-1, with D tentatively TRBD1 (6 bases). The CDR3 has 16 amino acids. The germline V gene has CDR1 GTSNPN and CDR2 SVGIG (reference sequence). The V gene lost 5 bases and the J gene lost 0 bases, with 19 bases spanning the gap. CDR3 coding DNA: TGTGCCTGGCTGGCGACAGGAGTCCCCATGAACACTGAAGCTTTCTTT. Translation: CAWLATGVPMNTEAFF.

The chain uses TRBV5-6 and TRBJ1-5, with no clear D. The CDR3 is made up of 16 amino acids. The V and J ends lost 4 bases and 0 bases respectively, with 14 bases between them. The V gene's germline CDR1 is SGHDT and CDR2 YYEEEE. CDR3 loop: CASSTQTQYSNQPQHF. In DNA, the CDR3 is TGTGCCAGCAGCACCCAGACCCAGTATAGCAATCAGCCCCAGCATTTT.

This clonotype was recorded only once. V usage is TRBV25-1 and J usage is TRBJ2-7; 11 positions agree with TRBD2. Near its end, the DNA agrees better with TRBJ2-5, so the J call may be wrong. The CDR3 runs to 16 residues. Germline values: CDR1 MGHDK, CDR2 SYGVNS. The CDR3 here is CASGDHSGRARETQYF. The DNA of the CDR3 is TGTGCCAGCGGCGATCATAGCGGGAGGGCCCGGGAGACCCAGTACTTC.

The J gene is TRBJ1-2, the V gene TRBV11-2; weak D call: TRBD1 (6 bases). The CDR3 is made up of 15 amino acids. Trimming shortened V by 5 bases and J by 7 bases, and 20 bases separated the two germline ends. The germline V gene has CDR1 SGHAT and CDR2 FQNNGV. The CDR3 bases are TGTGCCAGCAGCCACGGGGGATGGGGGCATCTTGGCTACACCTTC. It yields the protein CASSHGGWGHLGYTF.

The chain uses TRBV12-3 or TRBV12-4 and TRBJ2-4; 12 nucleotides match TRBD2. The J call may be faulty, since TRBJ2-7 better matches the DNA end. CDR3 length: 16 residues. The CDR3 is CASSLGGTSGPYEQYF. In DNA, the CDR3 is TGTGCCAGCAGTTTAGGGGGGACTAGCGGGCCCTACGAGCAGTACTTC.

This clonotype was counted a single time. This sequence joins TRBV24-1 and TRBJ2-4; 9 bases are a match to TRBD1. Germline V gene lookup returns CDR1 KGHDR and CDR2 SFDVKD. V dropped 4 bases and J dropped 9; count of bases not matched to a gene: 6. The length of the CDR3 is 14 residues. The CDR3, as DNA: TGTGCCACCAGTGAGACCGGGACAGGGAGCATTCAGTACTTC. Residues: CATSETGTGSIQYF.

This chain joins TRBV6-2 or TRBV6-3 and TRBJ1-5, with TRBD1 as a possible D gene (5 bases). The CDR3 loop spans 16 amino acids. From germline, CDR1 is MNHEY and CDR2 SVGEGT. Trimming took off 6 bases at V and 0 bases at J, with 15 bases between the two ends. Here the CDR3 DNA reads TGTGCCAGCAGACGGGGGACGGGGAATAGCAATCAGCCCCAGCATTTT. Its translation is CASRRGTGNSNQPQHF.

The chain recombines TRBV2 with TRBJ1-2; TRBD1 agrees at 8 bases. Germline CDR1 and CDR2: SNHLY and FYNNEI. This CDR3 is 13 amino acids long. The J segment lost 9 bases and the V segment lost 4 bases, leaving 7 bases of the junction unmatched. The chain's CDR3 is CASSGQGARSYTF. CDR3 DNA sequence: TGTGCCAGCAGTGGCCAGGGGGCGCGGAGCTACACCTTC.

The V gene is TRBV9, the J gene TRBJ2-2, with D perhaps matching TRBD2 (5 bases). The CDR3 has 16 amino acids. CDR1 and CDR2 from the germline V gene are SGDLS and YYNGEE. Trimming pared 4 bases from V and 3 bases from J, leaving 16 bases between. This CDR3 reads CASSPRGSGDTGELFF. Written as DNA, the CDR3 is TGTGCCAGCAGCCCCCGAGGGAGTGGCGACACCGGGGAGCTGTTTTTT.

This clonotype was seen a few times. The CDR3 DNA follows: TGCAGTGCTAGGGGTCTAAGCGGCACAGATACGCAGTATTTT. This translates into CSARGLSGTDTQYF. The rearrangement joins TRBV20-1 to TRBJ2-3, with no clear D. The CDR3 is 14 amino acids. With 3 bases removed from V and 1 base from J, the gap between germline ends came to 11 bases. The germline V gene has CDR1 DFQATT and CDR2 SNEGSKA (reference sequence).

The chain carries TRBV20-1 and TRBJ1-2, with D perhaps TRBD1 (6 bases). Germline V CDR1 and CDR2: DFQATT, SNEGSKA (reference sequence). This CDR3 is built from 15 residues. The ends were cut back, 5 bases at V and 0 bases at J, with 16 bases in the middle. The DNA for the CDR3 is TGCAGTGCTGGGGCCCCGGGACACCCTAACTATGGCTACACCTTC. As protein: CSAGAPGHPNYGYTF.